The clone carrying this TCR beta chain appeared once. V lost 1 base, J lost 0 bases, and 2 bases stayed unmatched. The germline gives CDR1 SGHDN, CDR2 FVKESK. CDR3 length equals 15 residues. The data derive from a study of blood T cell repertoires in COVID-19. The assay was immunoSEQ multiplex PCR, and TCRdb's table has in-frame clones only and misses some. The sample lists around 72,000 clones, approximately 82% occurring once. The clonotype originates from a woman aged 80 or older with acute or convalescent COVID-19. The J gene is TRBJ1-1, the V gene TRBV14; TRBD1 aligns across 7 bases. The sequenced material came from peripheral blood. In DNA form, the CDR3 reads TGTGCCAGCAGCCAAGTAAGGGGGCTGAACACTGAAGCTTTCTTT. This encodes CASSQVRGLNTEAFF.